This TCR beta chain emerged from a study of shared clonotypes between healthy human individuals. Study summary: Each donor contributed plates that comprised three CD4 naive, three CD4 memory, two CD8 naive and one CD8 memory. Study results and limitations: Lower generation probabilities were found for non-shared clonotypes than for those shared by all four donors.

J was trimmed by 2 bases and V by 4 bases; bases with no gene match: 16. CDR1 GTSNPN and CDR2 SVGIG come from the germline V gene (reference sequence). This CDR3 comprises 19 residues. As regards this clone: The antigen remains undetermined.

Assay: immunoSEQ multiplex PCR; the TCRdb copy retains only in-frame clones and omits some. The sample has approximately 2,300,000 clones; 80% to 95% are singletons. It was into CD45RA+ naive and CD45RA-negative memory subsets that the CD4+ cells were split. The V gene is TRBV30, the J gene TRBJ2-4; 11 nucleotides align to TRBD2. Sequencing was carried out using naive CD4+ T cells from PBMCs. Subset of the sample: CD45RA+ positively selected. This receptor was identified in a man aged 18 to 35 in good health. Some clones in this sample may be carry-over from other donors' samples. The CDR3 loop reads CAWNGRVSSGRRPKNIQYF. As DNA, the CDR3 is TGTGCCTGGAACGGCCGGGTGTCTAGCGGGAGGAGGCCCAAAAACATTCAGTACTTC.